Listed below are T cell receptor beta chains from one sample, sequenced in a study of control samples from healthy donors and cancer patients. Profiling relied on immunoSEQ multiplex PCR, and the TCRdb table lists in-frame clones only, not all of them. The sample shows over 100,000 clones, around 90% of them seen only once. The sequenced sample consisted of blood. The receptors shown here come from a man aged 35 to 55 in good health. Each CDR3 is given with its conserved first and last residue. Fields, in order: clone size, D gene, J gene, V gene, CDR3 DNA, CDR3 protein. The D gene is left open where the match is weak. Clone size is not always given. Where it is, it says once, few, many or a class for expanded clones.

once - TRBJ1-3 TRBV28 TGTGTCAGCAGCCTATTAGGGAAGCCCTCTGGAAACACCATATATTTT CVSSLLGKPSGNTIYF
- TRBD2 TRBJ2-3 TRBV9 TGTGCCAGCAGCGTAGCTTCTTCGACTAGCGGGAGCACAGATACGCAGTATTTT CASSVASSTSGSTDTQYF
- - TRBJ2-7 TRBV18 TGTGCCAGCTCACCCGGATACGAGCAGTACTTC CASSPGYEQYF
once - TRBJ1-5 TRBV25-1 TGTGCCAGCAGCCCGGACGGTAGCAATCAGCCCCAGCATTTT CASSPDGSNQPQHF
once - TRBJ2-7 TRBV27 TGTGCCAGCAGTTTATCCCCCCTGGGGTACGAGCAGTACTTC CASSLSPLGYEQYF
once - TRBJ1-1 TRBV5-1 TGCGCCAGCAGCTTGGGACAACCGAACACTGAAGCTTTCTTT CASSLGQPNTEAFF
once - TRBJ2-7 TRBV25-1 TGTGCCAGCAGGCCGATAGGTCTCGACGAGCAGTACTTC CASRPIGLDEQYF
- - TRBJ2-7 TRBV7-3 TGTGCCAGCAGCTTTTCCGGGACTTCTCACGAGCAGTACTTC CASSFSGTSHEQYF
- - TRBJ2-7 TRBV10-2 TGCGCCAGCAGTACTTACAGCTCCTACGAGCAGTACTTC CASSTYSSYEQYF
- TRBD2 TRBJ2-1 TRBV9 TGTGCCAGCAGCGTAGGTTTGACTGAGCGGGGGCTATCTATCAATGAGCAGTTCTTC CASSVGLTERGLSINEQFF
- TRBD1 TRBJ2-1 TRBV2 TGTGCCAGCAGCCCAGGGGGCTGGGAGCAGTTCTTC CASSPGGWEQFF